This entry lists 26 T cell receptor beta chains sequenced from one sample in a study of beta chain features in type 1 diabetes. The entirety of the isolated RNA underwent reverse transcription, so expressed TCRB transcripts were sequenced. Method: immunoSEQ multiplex PCR; TCRdb's copy keeps in-frame clones and lacks some. This table holds under 450,000 clones, approximately 14% found once. Sequencing input: naive CD4+ T cells from blood. These receptors were taken from a man aged 25-45 years in good health.

This clone was observed a few times. V is TRBV9 and J is TRBJ1-3; D not resolved. The CDR3 contains 14 residues. Trimming took 4 bases from V and 3 from J, leaving 11 bases between them. Germline V gives CDR1 SGDLS, CDR2 YYNGEE. The CDR3 sequence: CASSPRTVGNTIYF. The CDR3, as DNA: TGTGCCAGCAGCCCAAGGACTGTTGGAAACACCATATATTTT.

V and J are TRBV4-2 and TRBJ2-5; 12 nucleotides align to TRBD1. Looked up from germline, CDR1 is LGHNA and CDR2 is YNFKEQ. V lost 2 bases and J lost 4; bases outside the gene matches: 8. The CDR3 sequence is 17 residues long. CDR3 loop: CASSQFEGQGAGETQYF. Here the CDR3 DNA reads TGTGCCAGCAGCCAATTCGAGGGACAGGGGGCGGGAGAGACCCAGTACTTC.

CDR3 residues: CASRKDIAGAGEETQYF. For the CDR3, the DNA is TGTGCCAGCAGGAAGGACATCGCAGGGGCGGGGGAAGAGACCCAGTACTTC. V is TRBV5-4 and J is TRBJ2-5; D may be TRBD2 (7 bases). CDR3 size: 17 residues. Germline lookup yields CDR1 SGHNT and CDR2 YYREEE (reference sequence). Trimming removed 5 bases at V and 3 bases at J, with 23 bases between.

The chain recombines TRBV25-1 with TRBJ2-3, with TRBD2 matching 7 bases. The J segment lost 6 bases and the V segment lost 2 bases, leaving 5 bases of the junction unmatched. The CDR3 runs 14 residues. Per the germline V gene, CDR1 is MGHDK and CDR2 is SYGVNS. CDR3 DNA: TGTGCCAGCAGTGAACGGGGGGAACCGGATACGCAGTATTTT. Protein sequence: CASSERGEPDTQYF.

The chain links TRBV28 to TRBJ2-7, with a weak D call TRBD2 (7 bases). Germline values: CDR1 MDHEN, CDR2 SYDVKM. V dropped 6 bases and J dropped 3 bases, with 18 bases sitting between them. This CDR3 spans 15 amino acids. The CDR3 sequence is CASSRWGGAHYEQYV. In DNA form, the CDR3 reads TGTGCCAGCAGCCGTTGGGGGGGCGCCCACTACGAGCAGTACGTC.

The CDR3 loop is CASSLAFDRADTQYF. The CDR3 DNA reads as TGTGCCAGCAGCTTAGCCTTCGACAGGGCAGATACGCAGTATTTT. The rearrangement links TRBV7-2 to TRBJ2-3; 7 nucleotides match TRBD1. Germline V gene data show CDR1 as SGHTA and CDR2 as FQGNSA. The length of the CDR3 is 15 residues. The trim removed 0 bases at V and 4 bases at J, leaving 4 bases unmatched.

The chain links TRBV14 to TRBJ2-7, with 8 bases aligning to TRBD2. CDR3 length: 15 residues. Per germline, CDR1 SGHDN and CDR2 FVKESK. The V segment lost 6 bases and the J segment 2 bases; nucleotides outside the gene matches: 9. The CDR3 loop is CASSPSGGATYEQYF. DNA for the CDR3: TGTGCCAGCAGTCCAAGCGGGGGAGCCACCTACGAGCAGTACTTC.

CDR3 loop: CASSQGWPGGNVLTF. For the CDR3, the DNA is TGCGCCAGCAGCCAAGGTTGGCCTGGAGGCAACGTCCTGACTTTC. The V call is TRBV4-1, the J call TRBJ2-6, with TRBD2 as a possible D gene (5 bases). The germline V and J ends were trimmed by 1 base and 9 bases, with 13 bases remaining between them. There are 15 residues in the CDR3. Germline V gives CDR1 MGHRA, CDR2 YSYEKL.

Only a few counts were recorded for this clone. The chain employs TRBV19 and TRBJ1-5; 9 bases map to TRBD1. Trimming cost V 6 bases and J 6 bases; bases outside gene matches: 6. The germline CDR1 and CDR2 sequences are LNHDA and SQIVND (reference sequence). There are 14 residues in the CDR3. CDR3 nucleotide sequence: TGTGCCAGTAGCCTGGACAGGGGAGGTCAGCCCCAGCATTTT. This sequence encodes CASSLDRGGQPQHF.

This clone was recorded a few times. This rearrangement joins TRBV9 to TRBJ2-4; D may correspond to TRBD1 or TRBD2 (5 bases each). The CDR3 is made up of 20 amino acids. Germline V gene data show CDR1 as SGDLS and CDR2 as YYNGEE. Trimming pared 1 base from V and 0 bases from J, leaving 23 bases between. The CDR3 DNA follows: TGTGCCAGCAGCGTATCGGACGGGACGGATTTGGGGATAGCCAAAAACATTCAGTACTTC. Its protein is CASSVSDGTDLGIAKNIQYF.

A few counts support this clone. The chain couples TRBV5-6 to TRBJ1-6; D is unresolved. Germline CDR1 and CDR2: SGHDT and YYEEEE. This CDR3 contains 17 residues. The germline V and J ends were trimmed by 4 bases and 0 bases, with 14 bases remaining between them. DNA for the CDR3: TGTGCCAGCAGCCTCCGGACTGATAGCTCCTATAATTCACCCCTCCACTTT. Its translation is CASSLRTDSSYNSPLHF.

The chain employs TRBV19 and TRBJ1-2; weak D call: TRBD1 (5 bases). CDR1 is LNHDA and CDR2 is SQIVND in the germline V gene (reference sequence). Trimming stripped 8 bases from V and 2 bases from J, with 21 bases between. CDR3 length equals 16 residues. This chain's CDR3 is CASAVGATRRNYGYTF. CDR3 nucleotides: TGTGCCAGTGCCGTCGGGGCGACAAGGAGGAACTATGGCTACACCTTC. The whole variable domain, remainder taken from reference TRBV19 and TRBJ1-2, is DGGITQSPKYLFRKEGQNVTLSCEQNLNHDAMYWYRQDPGQGLRLIYYSQIVNDFQKGDIAEGYSVSREKKESFPLTVTSAQKNPTAFYLCASAVGATRRNYGYTFGSGTRLTVV.

The genes are TRBV29-1 and TRBJ1-2, with D unclear. The V end was cut by 4 bases, the J end by 0 bases, with 9 bases between. The CDR3 runs 13 residues. Germline CDR1 and CDR2: SQVTM and ANQGSEA. CDR3: CSVVGQTNYGYTF. CDR3 sequence (DNA): TGCAGCGTTGTCGGCCAGACTAACTATGGCTACACCTTC. The full variable domain, its missing parts supplied by reference TRBV29-1 and TRBJ1-2, is SAVISQKPSRDICQRGTSLTIQCQVDSQVTMMFWYRQQPGQSLTLIATANQGSEATYESGFVIDKFPISRPNLTFSTLTVSNMSPEDSSIYLCSVVGQTNYGYTFGSGTRLTVV.

The rearrangement uses TRBV18 and TRBJ1-1, with TRBD1 as a possible D gene (6 bases). CDR1 is KGHSH, CDR2 LQKENI, per germline. CDR3 size: 15 residues. Trimming removed 4 bases at V and 1 base at J, with 13 bases between. CDR3 DNA sequence: TGTGCCAGCTCACTACTACAGGGTAAGAACACTGAAGCTTTCTTT. It encodes CASSLLQGKNTEAFF.

The CDR3 protein is CASSLNVRGLSPLSEAFF. The CDR3, as DNA: TGTGCCAGCAGCTTAAACGTTCGCGGGTTGTCACCCCTTTCTGAAGCTTTCTTT. The genes are TRBV7-9 and TRBJ1-1; no clear D. CDR1 and CDR2 from the germline V gene are SEHNR and FQNEAQ (reference sequence). The germline V and J ends were trimmed by 2 bases and 6 bases, with 25 bases remaining between them. The CDR3 contains 18 residues.

This clone was detected a few times. The chain links TRBV9 to TRBJ2-3; D unclear. V was shortened by 3 bases and J by 0 bases, with 11 bases between the two germline ends. CDR1 and CDR2 (germline): SGDLS, YYNGEE. This CDR3 is 15 amino acids long. CDR3: CASSDRTASTDTQYF. The CDR3 DNA reads TGTGCCAGCAGCGACCGGACCGCTAGCACAGATACGCAGTATTTT. Drawing the rest from reference TRBV9 and TRBJ2-3, the complete variable domain is DSGVTQTPKHLITATGQRVTLRCSPRSGDLSVYWYQQSLDQGLQFLIQYYNGEERAKGNILERFSAQQFPDLHSELNLSSLELGDSALYFCASSDRTASTDTQYFGPGTRLTVL.

This clone showed up just a few times. The chain employs TRBV19 and TRBJ2-7; maybe TRBD1 (5 bases). The germline V gene encodes CDR1 LNHDA and CDR2 SQIVND (reference sequence). Trimming took off 4 bases at V and 2 bases at J, with 9 bases between the two ends. CDR3 size: 13 residues. The CDR3 coding sequence is TGTGCCAGTAGTAAACAGGAACCCTACGAGCAGTACTTC. It yields the protein CASSKQEPYEQYF. The full variable domain, in which reference TRBV19 and TRBJ2-7 provide the parts outside the CDR3, is DGGITQSPKYLFRKEGQNVTLSCEQNLNHDAMYWYRQDPGQGLRLIYYSQIVNDFQKGDIAEGYSVSREKKESFPLTVTSAQKNPTAFYLCASSKQEPYEQYFGPGTRLTVT.

The chain combines TRBV19 with TRBJ1-5; 9 nucleotides agree with TRBD1. CDR1 and CDR2 (germline): LNHDA, SQIVND (reference sequence). The CDR3 is 15 residues long. Trimming took 6 bases from V and 6 from J; bases not matched to a gene: 9. CDR3 bases: TGTGCCAGTAGCCAACAGGGGGCAGCGGTTCAGCCCCAGCATTTT. Protein sequence: CASSQQGAAVQPQHF. The variable domain in full, completed from reference TRBV19 and TRBJ1-5, reads DGGITQSPKYLFRKEGQNVTLSCEQNLNHDAMYWYRQDPGQGLRLIYYSQIVNDFQKGDIAEGYSVSREKKESFPLTVTSAQKNPTAFYLCASSQQGAAVQPQHFGDGTRLSIL.

This clone was observed a few times. V is TRBV11-2 and J is TRBJ2-1, with 12 nucleotides matching TRBD2. The CDR3 sequence is 16 residues long. Germline V gene lookup returns CDR1 SGHAT and CDR2 FQNNGV. With V trimmed by 4 bases and J by 3 bases, 4 bases remained unmatched. CDR3 bases: TGTGCCAGCAGCTCGTGGACTAGCGGGGTCTACAATGAGCAGTTCTTC. It encodes CASSSWTSGVYNEQFF.

J is TRBJ1-2 and V is TRBV29-1; D remains unclear. Deletions cut 4 bases from V and 0 bases from J, with 18 bases between. Looked up from germline, CDR1 is SQVTM and CDR2 is ANQGSEA. The CDR3 loop spans 16 amino acids. CDR3 bases: TGCAGCGTTGTGGGCAGAGACCCGATTACTAACTATGGCTACACCTTC. This codes for CSVVGRDPITNYGYTF.

As regards this clone: Sequence at one end of the junction differs from germline and may be a read error. The V gene is TRBV2, the J gene TRBJ2-1; D is unresolved. Germline values: CDR1 SNHLY, CDR2 FYNNEI. The CDR3 sequence is 12 residues long. This chain's CDR3 is CASGDRLGEQFF. DNA of the CDR3: TGTGCCAGCGGTGACCGTCTGGGTGAGCAGTTCTTC.

This clone was seen more than once but under ten times. V and J are TRBV11-3 and TRBJ2-5; a possible D gene is TRBD2 (5 bases). The CDR3 totals 17 residues. Trimming removed 5 bases from V and 2 bases from J, with 21 bases in between. Germline V lookup: CDR1 SGHNT, CDR2 YENEEA. The CDR3 loop reads CASSLTNRGRWQETQYF. CDR3 nucleotide sequence: TGTGCCAGCAGCCTTACAAACCGGGGTAGATGGCAAGAGACCCAGTACTTC.

The chain is built from TRBV6-5 and TRBJ2-7; unclear D gene. Germline V gene data show CDR1 as MNHEY and CDR2 as SVGAGI. This CDR3 comprises 10 residues. CDR3 coding DNA: TGTGCCAGCACCTATAACCCTGAGAACGTC. It specifies CASTYNPENV.

This sequence joins TRBV18 and TRBJ2-5, with 8 bases aligning to TRBD2. The CDR3 consists of 15 residues. The junction had 4 bases not matched to a gene; V was cut back by 3 bases and J by 1 base. In germline, CDR1 is KGHSH, CDR2 LQKENI. The CDR3 nucleotides read TGTGCCAGCTCACCCCTAGCGGGCCCCCAAGAGACCCAGTACTTC. Protein sequence: CASSPLAGPQETQYF.

This clone was found many times. This chain joins TRBV30 and TRBJ1-1, with 8 bases that match TRBD1. Germline V lookup: CDR1 GTSNPN, CDR2 SVGIG (reference sequence). The CDR3 extends over 11 amino acids. V gave up 5 bases and J gave up 11 bases; unmatched junction bases: 7. The CDR3 nucleotides read TGTGCCTGGGGACAGGGAAACTTGGCTTTCTTT. It encodes CAWGQGNLAFF.

This clone came up a few times. The chain recombines TRBV6-1 with TRBJ2-7; D unresolved. The CDR3 totals 14 residues. Germline V CDR1 and CDR2: MNHNS, SASEGT. V was clipped by 0 bases and J by 2 bases, with 8 bases between them. The CDR3 spells CASSEANTAYEQYF. The CDR3, as DNA: TGTGCCAGCAGTGAAGCGAACACCGCCTACGAGCAGTACTTC.